The clone carrying this T cell receptor (beta chain) has just one count. CDR3 length: 14 amino acids. Trimming removed 3 bases from V and 6 bases from J; junction bases left unmatched: 6. Germline CDR1 is SGDLS and CDR2 is YYNGEE. Measured with immunoSEQ multiplex PCR; TCRdb has only the in-frame clones, and not every one. The sample includes 130,000 to 150,000 clones, around 86% of them seen just once. This sample was included in a study of control samples from healthy donors and cancer patients. The sample taken for sequencing was blood. The sequence came from a man aged 30-40 years in good health. The J gene is TRBJ1-5, the V gene TRBV9; 7 nucleotides match TRBD1. CDR3 amino acids: CASSAQGVGQPQHF. For the CDR3, the DNA is TGTGCCAGCAGCGCGCAGGGGGTAGGTCAGCCCCAGCATTTT.